Here is one TCR beta chain with its context. The antigen remains undetermined. Germline CDR1 is MNHNS and CDR2 is SASEGT. Trimming took 6 bases from V and 1 from J, leaving 12 bases between them. The CDR3 consists of 14 residues. The PCR made use of 60 Vbeta and 13 Jbeta primers. Original processing notes: There were about 80 million unique TCR beta chains by a later count, and approximately 12 million of them were shared. Profiling relied on immunoSEQ multiplex PCR, and the TCRdb table lists in-frame clones only, not all of them. V and J calls and clone size are given by that table; D and trimming were obtained from the DNA. The sample consists of approximately 110,000 clones, about 79% of them appearing once. The data derive from a study of cytomegalovirus exposure and HLA in healthy donors. The overall study: An analysis done earlier identified 100 million to 140 million unique TCR beta sequences from roughly 190 million T cells.

General study points: Later on, a genetic analysis was performed. It linked a missense variant in DCLRE1C with V- and J-gene trimming of TCR beta.

The clonotype comes from a young woman in good health and CMV-seropositive. This chain links TRBV6-1 with TRBJ1-1, with a possible D match to TRBD1 (6 bases). Material: PBMCs. CDR3 sequence reads: CASSEQDRNTEAFF. In DNA, the CDR3 is TGTGCCAGCAGCGAACAGGACAGGAACACTGAAGCTTTCTTT.